A single sample gave rise to the 13 T cell receptor beta chains below, sequenced in a study of T-cell memory formation after mild COVID-19. A single record per CDR3 protein comes from TCRdb applying MiXCR to the 5' RACE reads. The sample has some 300,000 distinct CDR3 sequences; approximately 22% are singletons. Sequences were obtained from PBMCs or a T cell subset sorted from them (not recorded which). The receptor source for this set is a man aged 18 to 35 who had mild COVID-19 (a few samples of this study predate the infection). Cell type and time point are not known.

There are many counts of this clonotype. CDR3 nucleotides: TGTGCCAGCAGCCCATCTGGACTGTACCTCCGGGGGACCCAGTACTTC. Its protein product is CASSPSGLYLRGTQYF. The rearrangement uses TRBV7-9 and TRBJ2-5, with a tentative D call TRBD2 (5 bases). Germline assignment: CDR1 SEHNR and CDR2 FQNEAQ (reference sequence). CDR3 length: 16 amino acids. V dropped 5 bases and J dropped 7 bases, with 23 bases sitting between them.

The chain couples TRBV19 to TRBJ1-5; D ambiguous. CDR3 length: 12 residues. Deletions cut 3 bases from V and 5 bases from J, with 5 bases between. From germline, CDR1 is LNHDA and CDR2 SQIVND (reference sequence). The CDR3 DNA follows: TGTGCCAGTAGTATCGGGTATCAGCCCCAGCATTTT. It translates to CASSIGYQPQHF.

The chain couples TRBV5-1 to TRBJ1-1; TRBD1 agrees at 7 bases. V gave up 2 bases and J gave up 5 bases; unmatched junction bases: 6. Germline assignment: CDR1 SGHRS and CDR2 YFSETQ. The CDR3 totals 14 residues. CDR3 sequence: CASSLGGPGTEAFF. The CDR3 DNA reads as TGCGCCAGCAGCTTAGGGGGCCCGGGAACTGAAGCTTTCTTT.

This clonotype occurred a few times. The chain combines TRBV5-1 with TRBJ1-5; D possibly corresponds to TRBD1 (6 bases). Germline V gene sequence: CDR1 SGHRS, CDR2 YFSETQ. V was trimmed by 4 bases and J by 5 bases, leaving 16 bases between them. This CDR3 contains 15 residues. The CDR3 loop is CASSATGQRDQPQHF. CDR3 nucleotides: TGCGCCAGCAGCGCAACAGGGCAGCGGGATCAGCCCCAGCATTTT. The whole variable domain, filled in from reference TRBV5-1 and TRBJ1-5, reads KAGVTQTPRYLIKTRGQQVTLSCSPISGHRSVSWYQQTPGQGLQFLFEYFSETQRNKGNFPGRFSGRQFSNSRSEMNVSTLELGDSALYLCASSATGQRDQPQHFGDGTRLSIL.

The sample holds a few counts of this clonotype. The rearrangement joins TRBV28 to TRBJ2-3; TRBD1 matches 7 bases. Germline trimming cut 8 bases from V and 6 bases from J; bases unmatched to any gene: 2. Germline V gene data show CDR1 as MDHEN and CDR2 as SYDVKM. This CDR3 has 11 residues. CDR3 sequence reads: CASDRADTQYF. The CDR3 DNA reads TGTGCCAGCGACAGGGCGGATACGCAGTATTTT.

Only a few counts were recorded for this clonotype. CDR3: CASSQDPGTELVHYGYTF. For the CDR3, the DNA is TGCGCCAGCAGCCAAGACCCCGGGACGGAACTTGTTCACTATGGCTACACCTTC. The chain recombines TRBV4-1 with TRBJ1-2; D perhaps matches TRBD1 (5 bases). From germline, CDR1 is MGHRA and CDR2 YSYEKL. There are 18 residues in the CDR3. Trimming removed 0 bases from V and 3 bases from J, with 20 bases in between.

The sample holds a few counts of this clonotype. This rearrangement joins TRBV11-2 to TRBJ1-2, with a tentative D call TRBD1 (6 bases). Germline V CDR1 and CDR2: SGHAT, FQNNGV. V was trimmed by 3 bases and J by 4 bases, leaving 15 bases between them. This CDR3 contains 15 residues. CDR3 in amino acids: CASSLKGHPGYGYTF. Written as DNA, the CDR3 is TGTGCCAGCAGCTTGAAGGGACACCCGGGCTATGGCTACACCTTC.

V usage is TRBV4-1 and J usage is TRBJ1-1; no firm D call. Germline V gene data show CDR1 as MGHRA and CDR2 as YSYEKL. The V and J ends lost 2 bases and 3 bases respectively, with 7 bases between them. CDR3 size: 13 residues. DNA of the CDR3: TGCGCCAGCAGCCAAACGAAGGACACTGAAGCTTTCTTT. Its protein is CASSQTKDTEAFF.

The chain recombines TRBV7-2 with TRBJ2-3, with unresolved D. CDR1 is SGHTA and CDR2 is FQGNSA in the germline V gene. This CDR3 comprises 13 residues. Trimming removed 5 bases at V and 6 bases at J, with 12 bases between. CDR3 protein: CASSVRAADTQYF. The CDR3 bases are TGTGCCAGCAGCGTACGGGCGGCGGATACGCAGTATTTT.

This clonotype was detected ten times or more. This chain uses TRBV5-4 with TRBJ1-1; D ambiguous. The CDR3 length is 12 residues. Germline V CDR1 and CDR2: SGHNT, YYREEE (reference sequence). The V gene lost 5 bases and the J gene lost 6 bases, with 11 bases spanning the gap. Written as DNA, the CDR3 is TGTGCCAGCAGGGCTGAGACCTCTGAAGCTTTCTTT. This codes for CASRAETSEAFF.

This clonotype was recorded a few times. J is TRBJ2-1 and V is TRBV5-6; no firm D call. Germline V gene sequence: CDR1 SGHDT, CDR2 YYEEEE. Trimming left V 3 bases short and J 7 bases short, with 11 bases between. The CDR3 has 13 amino acids. CDR3 nucleotides: TGTGCCAGCAGCTGGACCTTGAGAAATGAGCAGTTCTTC. Protein product: CASSWTLRNEQFF. Variable domain in full (rest from reference TRBV5-6 and TRBJ2-1): DAGVTQSPTHLIKTRGQQVTLRCSPKSGHDTVSWYQQALGQGPQFIFQYYEEEERQRGNFPDRFSGHQFPNYSSELNVNALLLGDSALYLCASSWTLRNEQFFGPGTRLTVL.

CDR3 nucleotides: TGCGCCAGCAGCCAAAAAGGGACCGGGACAGGGTCTGAAGCTTTCTTT. This sequence encodes CASSQKGTGTGSEAFF. The chain couples TRBV4-1 to TRBJ1-1; 9 bases match TRBD1. Germline values: CDR1 MGHRA, CDR2 YSYEKL. This CDR3 contains 16 residues. V dropped 2 bases and J dropped 6; count of bases not matched to a gene: 10.

This chain connects TRBV7-9 to TRBJ2-3, with D perhaps being TRBD1 or TRBD2 (5 bases each). This CDR3 has 15 amino acids. V shed 3 bases and J shed 3 bases, with 13 bases lying between them. From germline, CDR1 is SEHNR and CDR2 FQNEAQ (reference sequence). The CDR3 sequence is CASSLGRRSTDTQYF. CDR3 coding DNA: TGTGCCAGCAGCTTGGGACGGCGATCTACAGATACGCAGTATTTT.